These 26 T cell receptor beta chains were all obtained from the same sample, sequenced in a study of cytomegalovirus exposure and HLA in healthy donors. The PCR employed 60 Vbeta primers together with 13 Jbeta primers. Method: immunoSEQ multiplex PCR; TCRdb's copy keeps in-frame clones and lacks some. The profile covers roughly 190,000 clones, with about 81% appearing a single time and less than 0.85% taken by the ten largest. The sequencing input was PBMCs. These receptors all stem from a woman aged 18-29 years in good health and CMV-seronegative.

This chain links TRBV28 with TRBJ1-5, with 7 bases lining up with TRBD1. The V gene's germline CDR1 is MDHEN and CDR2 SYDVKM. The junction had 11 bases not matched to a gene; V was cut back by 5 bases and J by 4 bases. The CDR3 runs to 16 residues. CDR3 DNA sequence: TGTGCCAGCAGTCCGGAGACAGGGAAAGAGAATCAGCCCCAGCATTTT. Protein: CASSPETGKENQPQHF.

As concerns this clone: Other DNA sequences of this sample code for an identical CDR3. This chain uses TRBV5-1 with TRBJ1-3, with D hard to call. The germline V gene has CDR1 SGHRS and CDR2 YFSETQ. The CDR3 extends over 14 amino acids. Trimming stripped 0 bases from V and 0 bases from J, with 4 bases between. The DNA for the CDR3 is TGCGCCAGCAGCTTGGACAGCTCTGGAAACACCATATATTTT. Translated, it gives CASSLDSSGNTIYF.

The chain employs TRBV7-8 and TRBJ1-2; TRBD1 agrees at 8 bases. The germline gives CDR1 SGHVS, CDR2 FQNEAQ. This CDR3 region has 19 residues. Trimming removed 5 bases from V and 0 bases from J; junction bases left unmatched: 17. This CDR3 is CASSLVFRTGTDPNYGYTF. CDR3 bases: TGTGCCAGCAGCCTCGTCTTCAGGACAGGGACCGATCCTAACTATGGCTACACCTTC. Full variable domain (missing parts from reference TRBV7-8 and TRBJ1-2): GAGVSQSPRYKVAKRGQDVALRCDPISGHVSLFWYQQALGQGPEFLTYFQNEAQLDKSGLPSDRFFAERPEGSVSTLKIQRTQQEDSAVYLCASSLVFRTGTDPNYGYTFGSGTRLTVV.

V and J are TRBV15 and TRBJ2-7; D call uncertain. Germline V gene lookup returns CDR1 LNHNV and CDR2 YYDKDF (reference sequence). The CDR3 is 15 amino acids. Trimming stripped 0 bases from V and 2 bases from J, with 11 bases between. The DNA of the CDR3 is TGTGCCACCAGCAGAGATCTTGTACAGACCTACGAGCAGTACTTC. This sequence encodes CATSRDLVQTYEQYF.

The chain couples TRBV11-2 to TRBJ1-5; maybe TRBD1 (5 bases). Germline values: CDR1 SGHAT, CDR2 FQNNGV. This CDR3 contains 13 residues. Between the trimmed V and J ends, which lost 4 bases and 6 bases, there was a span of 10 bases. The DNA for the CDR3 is TGTGCCAGCAGCTACGTCGGGGGTCAGCCCCAGCATTTT. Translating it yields CASSYVGGQPQHF.

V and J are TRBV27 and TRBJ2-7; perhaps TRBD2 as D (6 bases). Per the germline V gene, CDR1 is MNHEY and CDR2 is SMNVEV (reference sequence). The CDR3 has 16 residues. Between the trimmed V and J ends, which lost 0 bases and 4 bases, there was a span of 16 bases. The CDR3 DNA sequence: TGTGCCAGCAGTTTATCGGGTGCGGGACCGCTGTACGAGCAGTACTTC. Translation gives CASSLSGAGPLYEQYF.

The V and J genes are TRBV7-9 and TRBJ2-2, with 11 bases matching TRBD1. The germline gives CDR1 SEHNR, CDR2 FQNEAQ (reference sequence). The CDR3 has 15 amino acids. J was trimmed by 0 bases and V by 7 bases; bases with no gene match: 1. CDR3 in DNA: TGTGCCAGCACGGGACAGGGGGCGAACACCGGGGAGCTGTTTTTT. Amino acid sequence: CASTGQGANTGELFF.

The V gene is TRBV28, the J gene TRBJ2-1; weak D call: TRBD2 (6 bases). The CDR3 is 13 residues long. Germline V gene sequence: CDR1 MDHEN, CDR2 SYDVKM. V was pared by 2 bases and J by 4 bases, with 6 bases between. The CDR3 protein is CASSLAGYNEQFF. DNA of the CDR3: TGTGCCAGCAGTTTAGCGGGATACAATGAGCAGTTCTTC.

CDR3 DNA sequence: TGTGCCAGCAGTTTATCACCCGAGAATCAGCCCCAGCATTTT. Amino acid sequence: CASSLSPENQPQHF. This sequence joins TRBV27 and TRBJ1-5; D ambiguous. Trimming shortened V by 0 bases and J by 4 bases, and 7 bases separated the two germline ends. Germline CDR1 is MNHEY and CDR2 is SMNVEV (reference sequence). The CDR3 contains 14 residues.

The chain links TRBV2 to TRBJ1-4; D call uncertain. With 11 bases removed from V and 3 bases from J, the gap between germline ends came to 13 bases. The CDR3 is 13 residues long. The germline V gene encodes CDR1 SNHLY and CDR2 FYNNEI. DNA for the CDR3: TGTGCCGGGCGGGAGGCGGCTAATGAAAAACTGTTTTTT. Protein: CAGREAANEKLFF.

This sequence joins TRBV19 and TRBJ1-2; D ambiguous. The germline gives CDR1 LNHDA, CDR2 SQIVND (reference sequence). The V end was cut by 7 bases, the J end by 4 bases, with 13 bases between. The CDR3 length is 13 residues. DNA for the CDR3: TGTGCCAGTAACGAGGGATCCTTCTATGGCTACACCTTC. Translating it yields CASNEGSFYGYTF.

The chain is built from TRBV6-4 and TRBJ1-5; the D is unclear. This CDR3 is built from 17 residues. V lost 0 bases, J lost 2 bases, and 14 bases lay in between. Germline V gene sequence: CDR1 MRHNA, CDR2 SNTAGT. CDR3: CASSDSLQDSCNQPQHF. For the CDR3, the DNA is TGTGCCAGCAGTGACTCTTTACAAGACTCTTGCAATCAGCCCCAGCATTTT.

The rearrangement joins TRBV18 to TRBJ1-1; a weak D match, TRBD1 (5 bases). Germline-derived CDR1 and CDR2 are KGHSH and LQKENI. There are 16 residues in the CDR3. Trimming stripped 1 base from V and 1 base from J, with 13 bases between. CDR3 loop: CASSPLVARENTEAFF. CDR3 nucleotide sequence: TGTGCCAGCTCACCACTGGTGGCCAGGGAGAACACTGAAGCTTTCTTT.

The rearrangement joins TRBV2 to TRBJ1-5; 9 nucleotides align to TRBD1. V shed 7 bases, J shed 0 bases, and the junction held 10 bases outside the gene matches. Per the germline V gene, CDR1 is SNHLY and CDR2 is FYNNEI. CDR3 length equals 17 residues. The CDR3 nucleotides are TGTGCCAGCACCGGAACAGGGGGCTGGTATAGCAATCAGCCCCAGCATTTT. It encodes CASTGTGGWYSNQPQHF.

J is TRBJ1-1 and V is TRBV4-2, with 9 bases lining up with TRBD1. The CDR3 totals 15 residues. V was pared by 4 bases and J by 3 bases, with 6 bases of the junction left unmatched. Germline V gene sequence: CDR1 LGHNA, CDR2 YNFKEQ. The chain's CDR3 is CASSRPGQGDTEAFF. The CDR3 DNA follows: TGTGCCAGCAGCCGGCCGGGACAGGGAGACACTGAAGCTTTCTTT.

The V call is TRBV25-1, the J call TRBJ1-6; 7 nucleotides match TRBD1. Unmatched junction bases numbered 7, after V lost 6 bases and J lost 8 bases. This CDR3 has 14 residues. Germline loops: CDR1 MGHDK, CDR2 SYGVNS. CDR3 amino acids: CASSLTGADSPLHF. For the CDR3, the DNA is TGTGCCAGCAGCCTAACAGGGGCTGATTCACCCCTCCACTTT.

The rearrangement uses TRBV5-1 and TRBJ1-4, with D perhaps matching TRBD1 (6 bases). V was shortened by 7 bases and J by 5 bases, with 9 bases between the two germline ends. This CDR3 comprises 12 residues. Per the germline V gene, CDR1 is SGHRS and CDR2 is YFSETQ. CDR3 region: CASGTGNEKLFF. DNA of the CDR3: TGCGCCAGCGGAACAGGGAATGAAAAACTGTTTTTT.

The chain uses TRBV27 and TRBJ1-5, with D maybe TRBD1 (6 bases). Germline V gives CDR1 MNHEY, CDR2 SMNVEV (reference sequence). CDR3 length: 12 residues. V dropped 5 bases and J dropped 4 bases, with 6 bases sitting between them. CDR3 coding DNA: TGTGCCAGCAGTACAGGGAATCAGCCCCAGCATTTT. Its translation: CASSTGNQPQHF.

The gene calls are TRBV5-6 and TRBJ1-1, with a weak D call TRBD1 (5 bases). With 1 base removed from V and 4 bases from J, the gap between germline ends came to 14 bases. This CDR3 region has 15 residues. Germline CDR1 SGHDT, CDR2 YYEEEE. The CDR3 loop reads CASSLRAGRTTEAFF. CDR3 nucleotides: TGTGCCAGCAGCTTGAGGGCAGGGCGGACCACTGAAGCTTTCTTT.

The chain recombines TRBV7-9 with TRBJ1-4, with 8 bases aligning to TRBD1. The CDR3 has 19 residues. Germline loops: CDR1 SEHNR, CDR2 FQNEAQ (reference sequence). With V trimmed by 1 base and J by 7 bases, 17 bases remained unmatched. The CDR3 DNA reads TGTGCCAGCAGCTTAGGAGTTACGGCAGGGGGCGCTTCGATTGAAAAACTGTTTTTT. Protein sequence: CASSLGVTAGGASIEKLFF. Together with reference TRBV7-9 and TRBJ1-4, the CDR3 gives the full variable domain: DTGVSQNPRHKITKRGQNVTFRCDPISEHNRLYWYRQTLGQGPEFLTYFQNEAQLEKSRLLSDRFSAERPKGSFSTLEIQRTEQGDSAMYLCASSLGVTAGGASIEKLFFGSGTQLSVL.

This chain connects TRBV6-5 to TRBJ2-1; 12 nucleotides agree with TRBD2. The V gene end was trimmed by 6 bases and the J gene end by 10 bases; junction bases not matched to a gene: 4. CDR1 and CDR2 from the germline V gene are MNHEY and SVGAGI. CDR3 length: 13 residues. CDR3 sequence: CASSQLAGGEQFF. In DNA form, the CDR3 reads TGTGCCAGCAGCCAACTAGCGGGAGGCGAGCAGTTCTTC.

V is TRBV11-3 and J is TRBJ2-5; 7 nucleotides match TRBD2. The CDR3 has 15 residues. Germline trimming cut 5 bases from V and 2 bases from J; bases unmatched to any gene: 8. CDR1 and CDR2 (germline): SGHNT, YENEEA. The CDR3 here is CASSPGDYSQETQYF. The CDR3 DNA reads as TGTGCCAGCAGCCCGGGGGACTATTCTCAAGAGACCCAGTACTTC.

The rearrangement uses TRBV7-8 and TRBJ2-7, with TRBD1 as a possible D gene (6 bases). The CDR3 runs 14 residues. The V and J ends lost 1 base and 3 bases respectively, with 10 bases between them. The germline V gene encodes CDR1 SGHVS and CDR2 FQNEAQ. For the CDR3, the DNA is TGTGCCAGCAGCTTAGGACAGGCGGACTACGAGCAGTACTTC. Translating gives CASSLGQADYEQYF.

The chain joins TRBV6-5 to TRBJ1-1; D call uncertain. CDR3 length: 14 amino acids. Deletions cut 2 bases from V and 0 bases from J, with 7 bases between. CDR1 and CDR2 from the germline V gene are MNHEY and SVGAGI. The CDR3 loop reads CASSYDEVNTEAFF. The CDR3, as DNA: TGTGCCAGCAGTTACGATGAGGTGAACACTGAAGCTTTCTTT.

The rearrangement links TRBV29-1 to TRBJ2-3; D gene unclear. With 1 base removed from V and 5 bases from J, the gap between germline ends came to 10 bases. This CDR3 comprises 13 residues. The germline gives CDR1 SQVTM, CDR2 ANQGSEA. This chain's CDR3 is CSVEGADLDTQYF. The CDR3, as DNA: TGCAGCGTTGAAGGGGCAGATCTAGATACGCAGTATTTT.

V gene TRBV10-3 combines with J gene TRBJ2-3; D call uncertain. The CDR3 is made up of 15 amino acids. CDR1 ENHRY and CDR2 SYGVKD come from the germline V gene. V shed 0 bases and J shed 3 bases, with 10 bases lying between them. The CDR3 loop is CAISESYRNTDTQYF. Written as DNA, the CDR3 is TGTGCCATCAGTGAGTCGTACAGAAATACAGATACGCAGTATTTT.